This T cell receptor beta chain was obtained from a study of T cell repertoires in cytomegalovirus infection. Study details: Well-studied HLA-B-restricted CMV epitopes were used in the study alongside recently identified HLA-C-restricted ones.

The germline V gene has CDR1 LNHNV and CDR2 YYDKDF (reference sequence). This CDR3 spans 17 amino acids. Trimming left V 7 bases short and J 0 bases short, with 20 bases between. Via MiXCR, TCRdb re-called the reads, giving one row per CDR3 protein. This sample has about 920,000 distinct CDR3 sequences, with around 32% found just once. A remark on this clonotype: The antigen is undetermined.

Findings of the study overall: HLA-C-restricted CMV clonotypes gave the most frequent clonotype in two of eight donors. Carriage of CMV together with the relevant HLA was identifiable through cumulative public TCR beta family frequency.

The clonotype was recovered from a human donor in good health (CMV status not recorded). Some clones in this sample may be carry-over from other donors' samples. Sequencing used cultured CD8+ T cells from PBMCs, obtained from culture after CMV antigen stimulation. This chain links TRBV15 with TRBJ2-3, with D perhaps matching TRBD2 (5 bases). The chain's CDR3 is CATTPWASPTSTDTQYF. CDR3 DNA: TGTGCCACCACCCCTTGGGCTAGCCCTACTAGCACAGATACGCAGTATTTT.